A selection of T cell receptor beta chains follows, all from one sample in a study of graft-versus-host responses after intestinal transplantation. These TCRs' antigens remain unknown. Assay used: immunoSEQ multiplex PCR; TCRdb lists only in-frame clones, some missing. The table has 90,000 to 150,000 clones, roughly 96% seen once; the top ten hold roughly 3.5%. The sample in question was unstimulated CD8+ T cells sorted from spleen or lymph node cells, obtained before intestinal transplant. These receptors were collected from a human donor who received an intestinal transplant. CDR3s include the opening cysteine and the closing phenylalanine or tryptophan. A D gene is named only where the DNA matches it firmly.

V: TRBV13; J: TRBJ2-3; D: -; DNA: TGTGCCAGCAGCTTAGTTGCGGCGGATCTCGTTAGTACGCAGTATTTT; CDR3: CASSLVAADLVSTQYF
V: TRBV6-1; J: TRBJ2-1; D: -; DNA: TGTGCCAGCAGTGAAGCACCCGGACTTATGGGCAATGAGCAGTTCTTC; CDR3: CASSEAPGLMGNEQFF
V: TRBV7-2; J: TRBJ2-7; D: -; DNA: TGTGCCAGCAGCTTATATGGGGGACCTCTCCGGGCCTACGAGCAGTACTTC; CDR3: CASSLYGGPLRAYEQYF
V: TRBV6-5; J: TRBJ2-1; D: TRBD1; DNA: TGTGCCAGCAGTGCCGGGACAGGGACCTACAATGAGCAGTTCTTC; CDR3: CASSAGTGTYNEQFF
V: TRBV15; J: TRBJ2-7; D: TRBD2; DNA: TGTGCCACCAGCAGGGGAGGACTAGTGGACGAGCAGTACTTC; CDR3: CATSRGGLVDEQYF
V: TRBV28; J: TRBJ2-7; D: -; DNA: TGTGCCAGCAGTCGGCCTCGGGGCTACTACGAGCAGTACTTC; CDR3: CASSRPRGYYEQYF
V: TRBV6-9; J: TRBJ2-7; D: TRBD2; DNA: TGTGCCAGCAGTTACGGACTAGCGGGCTCCTACGAGCAGTACTTC; CDR3: CASSYGLAGSYEQYF
V: TRBV4-1; J: TRBJ2-2; D: -; DNA: TGCGCCAGCAAAAGAGGAGGAACCGGGGAGCTGTTTTTT; CDR3: CASKRGGTGELFF
V: TRBV27; J: TRBJ2-7; D: -; DNA: TGTGCCAGCAGTTTATGGTCTCCCCCCTACGAGCAGTACTTC; CDR3: CASSLWSPPYEQYF
V: TRBV27; J: TRBJ2-1; D: -; DNA: TGTGCCAGCAGTTTTGGGGGGATTCTCAATGAGCAGTTCTTC; CDR3: CASSFGGILNEQFF